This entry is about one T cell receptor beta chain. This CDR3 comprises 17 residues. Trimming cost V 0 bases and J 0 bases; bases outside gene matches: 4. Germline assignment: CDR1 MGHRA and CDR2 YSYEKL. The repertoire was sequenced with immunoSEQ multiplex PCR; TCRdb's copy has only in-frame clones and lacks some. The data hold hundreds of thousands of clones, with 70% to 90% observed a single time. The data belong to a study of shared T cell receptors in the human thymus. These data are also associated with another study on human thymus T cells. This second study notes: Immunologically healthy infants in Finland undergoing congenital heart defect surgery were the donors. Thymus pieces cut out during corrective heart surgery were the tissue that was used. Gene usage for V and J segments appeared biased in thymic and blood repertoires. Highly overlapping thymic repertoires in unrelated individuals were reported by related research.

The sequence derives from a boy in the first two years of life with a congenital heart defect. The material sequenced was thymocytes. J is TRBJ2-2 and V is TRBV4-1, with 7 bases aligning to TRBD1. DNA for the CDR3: TGCGCCAGCAGCCAAGATAGACAGGGCGCGAACACCGGGGAGCTGTTTTTT. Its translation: CASSQDRQGANTGELFF.